This passage covers 32 T cell receptor beta chains from one sample sequenced in a study of T cell responses to AZD1222 COVID-19 vaccine. TCRdb keeps only in-frame clones here, not all; method: immunoSEQ multiplex PCR. This table holds 99,000 or so clones, approximately 90% found once. This specimen was peripheral blood, taken on day 0 of AZD1222 vaccination. Receptors originate from an adult in good health.

The V call is TRBV18, the J call TRBJ1-1; D unclear. The CDR3 totals 14 residues. CDR1 KGHSH and CDR2 LQKENI come from the germline V gene. V was clipped by 5 bases and J by 2 bases, with 12 bases between them. The CDR3 DNA reads as TGTGCCAGCTCAGAGGGTCAGAGAAACACTGAAGCTTTCTTT. Translated: CASSEGQRNTEAFF. Filled out from reference TRBV18 and TRBJ1-1, the complete variable domain reads NAGVMQNPRHLVRRRGQEARLRCSPMKGHSHVYWYRQLPEEGLKFMVYLQKENIIDESGMPKERFSAEFPKEGPSILRIQQVVRGDSAAYFCASSEGQRNTEAFFGQGTRLTVV.

Written as DNA, the CDR3 is TGTGCCAGCAGTTTAGAGGGCCGGGGAAATCAGCCCCAGCATTTT. Its translation: CASSLEGRGNQPQHF. This rearrangement joins TRBV28 to TRBJ1-5; the D is unclear. Germline CDR1 MDHEN, CDR2 SYDVKM. The CDR3 runs to 15 residues. V lost 2 bases, J lost 4 bases, and 12 bases lay in between.

To note about this clone: An end of the junction does not agree with germline; a read error may underlie this. The chain couples TRBV2 to TRBJ2-4; the match to TRBD1 covers 9 bases. The germline gives CDR1 SNHLY, CDR2 FYNNEI. The CDR3 length is 15 residues. The CDR3 bases are TGTGCCAGCAGTCAAGCCGGGACAGGGACTCCCATTCAGTACTTC. Its protein is CASSQAGTGTPIQYF.

The chain joins TRBV28 to TRBJ2-3; 9 bases line up with TRBD2. Germline CDR1 MDHEN, CDR2 SYDVKM. This CDR3 comprises 17 residues. After removal of 5 bases from V and 5 bases from J, the junction contained 14 bases not matched to a gene. Here the CDR3 reads CASSPPIAGVGQDTQYF. The CDR3 DNA is TGTGCCAGCAGTCCCCCGATAGCGGGAGTGGGTCAAGATACGCAGTATTTT.

The table lists this clone with a few counts. Other DNA sequences in this sample translate to the same CDR3. The chain joins TRBV9 to TRBJ2-1, with a possible D match to TRBD1 (6 bases). Per germline, CDR1 SGDLS and CDR2 YYNGEE. The CDR3 contains 15 residues. Trimming removed 0 bases at V and 1 base at J, with 8 bases between. CDR3 DNA: TGTGCCAGCAGCGTAGGGCAGGGGTCCTACAATGAGCAGTTCTTC. Amino acid sequence: CASSVGQGSYNEQFF.

The chain joins TRBV28 to TRBJ1-2; D gene ambiguous. Trimming stripped 6 bases from V and 5 bases from J, with 22 bases between. CDR1 MDHEN and CDR2 SYDVKM come from the germline V gene. The CDR3 is 16 amino acids. CDR3 sequence reads: CASSLTGWRVGYGYTF. DNA of the CDR3: TGTGCCAGCAGCCTTACGGGGTGGAGGGTCGGGTATGGCTACACCTTC.

The chain recombines TRBV28 with TRBJ2-1; weak D call: TRBD2 (5 bases). Trimming pared 10 bases from V and 11 bases from J, leaving 18 bases between. CDR1 is MDHEN and CDR2 is SYDVKM in the germline V gene. The CDR3 sequence is 12 residues long. The chain's CDR3 is CATETLDYKQFF. Written as DNA, the CDR3 is TGTGCCACCGAAACCCTCGACTACAAGCAGTTCTTC.

The chain carries TRBV6-5 and TRBJ2-1; D unresolved. Looked up from germline, CDR1 is MNHEY and CDR2 is SVGAGI. The CDR3 is made up of 12 amino acids. The V and J ends lost 5 bases and 5 bases respectively, with 7 bases between them. Here the CDR3 DNA reads TGTGCCAGCAGTAAGTCCCACAATGAGCAGTTCTTC. Its translation: CASSKSHNEQFF.

The chain carries TRBV6-5 and TRBJ2-7, with 11 bases fitting TRBD2. CDR3 length: 14 residues. V dropped 6 bases and J dropped 4; count of bases not matched to a gene: 5. CDR1 is MNHEY, CDR2 SVGAGI, per germline. CDR3 coding DNA: TGTGCCAGCAGCATGACTAGCGGGATATACGAGCAGTACTTC. Its translation is CASSMTSGIYEQYF.

The chain couples TRBV10-3 to TRBJ1-5; D may be TRBD1 (6 bases). Germline CDR1 and CDR2: ENHRY and SYGVKD. The CDR3 sequence is 15 residues long. Trimming took 6 bases from V and 0 from J, leaving 12 bases between them. CDR3 DNA sequence: TGTGCCATCAGCCGAGGGGGGAATAGCAATCAGCCCCAGCATTTT. It codes for CAISRGGNSNQPQHF.

The chain recombines TRBV27 with TRBJ1-1; D unresolved. Germline CDR1 reads MNHEY; CDR2 reads SMNVEV (reference sequence). This CDR3 spans 13 amino acids. V was clipped by 1 base and J by 3 bases, with 6 bases between them. CDR3 protein: CASSLWPYTEAFF. The CDR3 DNA reads as TGTGCCAGCAGTTTATGGCCGTACACTGAAGCTTTCTTT.

The gene calls are TRBV19 and TRBJ2-3; 9 bases map to TRBD1. CDR3 length: 16 residues. Germline lookup yields CDR1 LNHDA and CDR2 SQIVND (reference sequence). V shed 4 bases, J shed 3 bases, and the junction held 8 bases outside the gene matches. The CDR3 DNA follows: TGTGCCAGTAGTACTCCTTCCGGGACAGGGACAGATACGCAGTATTTT. Amino acid sequence: CASSTPSGTGTDTQYF.

This clone was seen only a few times. The chain joins TRBV28 to TRBJ2-5; D possibly uses TRBD1 or TRBD2 (5 bases each). The CDR3 is made up of 14 amino acids. Germline CDR1 MDHEN, CDR2 SYDVKM. V lost 2 bases, J lost 6 bases, and 13 bases lay in between. CDR3: CASSLAGSSKTQYF. In DNA, the CDR3 is TGTGCCAGCAGTTTAGCAGGGAGTTCGAAGACCCAGTACTTC.

V and J are TRBV7-3 and TRBJ2-6; TRBD1 matches at 8 bases. The CDR3 totals 17 residues. V lost 5 bases, J lost 4 bases, and 10 bases stayed unmatched. The germline V gene has CDR1 SGHTA and CDR2 FQGTGA. CDR3 sequence reads: CASSPAGQGSGANVLTF. CDR3 DNA sequence: TGTGCCAGCAGCCCCGCCGGACAGGGTTCCGGGGCCAACGTCCTGACTTTC.

The V and J genes are TRBV29-1 and TRBJ1-1; D is perhaps TRBD1 (5 bases). The CDR3 runs to 12 residues. Germline-derived CDR1 and CDR2 are SQVTM and ANQGSEA. V dropped 5 bases and J dropped 2 bases, with 9 bases sitting between them. CDR3 in amino acids: CSVRGRNTEAFF. The CDR3 DNA reads as TGCAGCGTTCGGGGGAGAAACACTGAAGCTTTCTTT.

The rearrangement joins TRBV15 to TRBJ2-7; a possible D gene is TRBD1 (6 bases). Per the germline V gene, CDR1 is LNHNV and CDR2 is YYDKDF (reference sequence). This CDR3 contains 15 residues. V was shortened by 0 bases and J by 6 bases, with 15 bases between the two germline ends. DNA of the CDR3: TGTGCCACCAGCAGAGATCCAGGGGTCCCTTCCGAGCAGTACTTC. Amino acid sequence: CATSRDPGVPSEQYF.

The chain employs TRBV27 and TRBJ2-2; D might be TRBD1 (5 bases). Trimming removed 3 bases from V and 6 bases from J, with 14 bases in between. Germline V gene sequence: CDR1 MNHEY, CDR2 SMNVEV (reference sequence). The CDR3 sequence is 15 residues long. This CDR3 is CASSFSFRDPGELFF. In DNA, the CDR3 is TGTGCCAGCAGTTTTTCGTTCAGGGATCCCGGGGAGCTGTTTTTT.

This clone was recorded only once. The chain joins TRBV2 to TRBJ1-3; D uncertain. The CDR3 runs to 14 residues. Trimming took off 6 bases at V and 8 bases at J, with 17 bases between the two ends. Germline CDR1 is SNHLY and CDR2 is FYNNEI. The CDR3 is CASSGDRNGYTIYF. In DNA, the CDR3 is TGTGCCAGCAGCGGAGACCGGAACGGTTACACCATATATTTT.

CDR3 protein: CASSRLGQGNNQPQHF. In DNA form, the CDR3 reads TGTGCCAGCAGCCGTCTCGGACAGGGCAATAATCAGCCCCAGCATTTT. V usage is TRBV7-2 and J usage is TRBJ1-5, with 8 bases matching TRBD1. V gave up 5 bases and J gave up 4 bases; unmatched junction bases: 10. Looked up from germline, CDR1 is SGHTA and CDR2 is FQGNSA. CDR3 length equals 16 residues.

The chain links TRBV30 to TRBJ1-1, with unresolved D. V shed 7 bases and J shed 12 bases, with 21 bases lying between them. The CDR3 runs 12 residues. Per the germline V gene, CDR1 is GTSNPN and CDR2 is SVGIG (reference sequence). The CDR3 sequence: CAYLRDQILTFF. Here the CDR3 DNA reads TGTGCCTACCTAAGGGATCAGATTTTAACTTTCTTT.

The rearrangement uses TRBV24-1 and TRBJ2-3; D remains ambiguous. The CDR3 spans 12 residues. Germline V gene sequence: CDR1 KGHDR, CDR2 SFDVKD. Trimming took off 7 bases at V and 0 bases at J, with 4 bases between the two ends. DNA of the CDR3: TGTGCCACCAGGGCTAGCACAGATACGCAGTATTTT. Its translation: CATRASTDTQYF.

The rearrangement joins TRBV4-1 to TRBJ2-7; 11 nucleotides align to TRBD1. Unmatched junction bases numbered 8, after V lost 5 bases and J lost 2 bases. Germline CDR1 is MGHRA and CDR2 is YSYEKL. The CDR3 runs 16 residues. This CDR3 is CASSSGWGQGAYEQYF. The DNA of the CDR3 is TGCGCCAGCAGCTCGGGGTGGGGACAGGGGGCCTACGAGCAGTACTTC.

This rearrangement joins TRBV28 to TRBJ1-4; D call uncertain. Trimming took 10 bases from V and 3 from J, leaving 6 bases between them. The length of the CDR3 is 11 residues. Germline V gives CDR1 MDHEN, CDR2 SYDVKM. The CDR3 DNA follows: TGTGCCACCTTTTCTAATGAAAAACTGTTTTTT. It encodes CATFSNEKLFF.

This chain joins TRBV6-5 and TRBJ2-2; a possible D gene is TRBD1 (5 bases). V lost 7 bases and J lost 6, with 9 bases in between. The CDR3 loop spans 12 amino acids. Germline V gene data show CDR1 as MNHEY and CDR2 as SVGAGI. The DNA of the CDR3 is TGTGCCAGCAAGGTCAGGGCCGGGGAGCTGTTTTTT. Its translation: CASKVRAGELFF.

This clone appeared a few times. The chain employs TRBV30 and TRBJ1-6; 7 nucleotides match TRBD1. Germline CDR1 reads GTSNPN; CDR2 reads SVGIG (reference sequence). CDR3 length equals 14 residues. With 2 bases clipped from V and 7 bases from J, the junction kept 5 bases outside the gene matches. The CDR3 is CAWSTDRANSPLHF. The CDR3 coding sequence is TGTGCCTGGAGTACTGACAGGGCAAATTCACCCCTCCACTTT.

V and J are TRBV11-1 and TRBJ2-6; D remains unclear. There are 16 residues in the CDR3. V was trimmed by 3 bases and J by 0 bases, leaving 9 bases between them. Germline CDR1 is SGHAT and CDR2 is FQDESV (reference sequence). CDR3 sequence reads: CASSFPADSGANVLTF. DNA for the CDR3: TGTGCCAGCAGCTTTCCCGCGGACTCTGGGGCCAACGTCCTGACTTTC.

This clone was seen more than once but under ten times. The gene calls are TRBV30 and TRBJ1-5; no clear D. The CDR3 is made up of 13 amino acids. V lost 5 bases to trimming and J lost 5 bases, with 13 bases between them. CDR1 and CDR2 (germline): GTSNPN, SVGIG (reference sequence). CDR3 in amino acids: CAWGRGLDQPQHF. DNA of the CDR3: TGTGCCTGGGGCCGAGGGCTAGATCAGCCCCAGCATTTT.

The CDR3 loop is CASRFQETQYF. The CDR3 DNA sequence: TGTGCCAGCCGCTTTCAAGAGACCCAGTACTTC. This chain joins TRBV2 and TRBJ2-5; D call uncertain. The CDR3 extends over 11 amino acids. Trimming left V 8 bases short and J 2 bases short, with 6 bases between. CDR1 and CDR2 (germline): SNHLY, FYNNEI.

V gene TRBV6-5 combines with J gene TRBJ2-5; no definite D call. Looked up from germline, CDR1 is MNHEY and CDR2 is SVGAGI. V was cut by 0 bases and J by 4 bases, with 9 bases left in between. The CDR3 loop spans 14 amino acids. The CDR3 here is CASSYSIAAETQYF. Here the CDR3 DNA reads TGTGCCAGCAGTTACTCTATAGCTGCAGAGACCCAGTACTTC.

The chain couples TRBV6-1 to TRBJ1-4; D possibly corresponds to TRBD1 (6 bases). CDR1 is MNHNS, CDR2 SASEGT, per germline. The V end was cut by 3 bases, the J end by 2 bases, with 10 bases between. The CDR3 is 15 residues long. The chain's CDR3 is CASSDSGGTNEKLFF. In DNA form, the CDR3 reads TGTGCCAGCAGTGATTCGGGGGGCACTAATGAAAAACTGTTTTTT.

The chain combines TRBV7-2 with TRBJ2-4; 10 bases line up with TRBD2. CDR1 SGHTA and CDR2 FQGNSA come from the germline V gene. The CDR3 sequence is 19 residues long. After removal of 5 bases from V and 7 bases from J, the junction contained 20 bases not matched to a gene. The CDR3 DNA reads as TGTGCCAGCAGCCCGCAGTCTAGCGGGAGAGGGGGCATTGGTAACATTCAGTACTTC. Protein product: CASSPQSSGRGGIGNIQYF.

The chain recombines TRBV7-6 with TRBJ2-7, with 7 bases matching TRBD1. Germline values: CDR1 SGHVS, CDR2 FNYEAQ. This CDR3 is built from 13 residues. V was clipped by 3 bases and J by 3 bases; unmatched bases: 2. The CDR3 bases are TGTGCCAGCAGCTTCGGGACAGACTACGAGCAGTACTTC. Translation: CASSFGTDYEQYF.